This TCR beta chain was identified in a study of shared clonotypes between healthy human individuals. Study in general: CD4 naive and memory got three plates each, CD8 naive two, CD8 memory one.

Whole-study findings and limits: Larger richness was generally estimated for naive than memory subsets. Clonotype sharing across several donors was observed for around 5% of naive CD4 clonotypes.

Comment on this clone: The antigen is not known.

This CDR3 is 15 amino acids long. Germline CDR1 reads MNHNS; CDR2 reads SASEGT. Germline trimming cut 5 bases from V and 0 bases from J; bases unmatched to any gene: 7. Produced via immunoSEQ multiplex PCR; TCRdb's table is partial and in-frame only. The table lists roughly 500,000 clones, around 96% of them singletons. The sequence was collected from a woman in her twenties or thirties in good health. Sample: naive CD4+ T cells sorted from blood. Subset noted: CD45RA+ positively selected. V is TRBV6-1 and J is TRBJ2-7, with 7 bases aligning to TRBD1. CDR3 amino acids: CASSNGQDSSYEQYF. The CDR3 DNA reads TGTGCCAGCAGTAATGGACAGGATAGCTCCTACGAGCAGTACTTC.